A selection of T cell receptor beta chains follows, all from one sample in a study of shared clonotypes between healthy human individuals. Assay used: immunoSEQ multiplex PCR; TCRdb lists only in-frame clones, some missing. Found here are 2 million to 2.5 million clones, around 90% of them singletons; the top ten hold roughly 0.34%. Sequencing input: naive CD4+ T cells from PBMCs. All receptors derive from a man between 18 and 35 years old in good health. Some clones in this sample may be carry-over from other donors' samples. CDR3s include the opening cysteine and the closing phenylalanine or tryptophan. Each record gives: clone size, D gene, J gene, V gene, CDR3 protein, CDR3 DNA. The D gene is left open where the match is weak. Where a row states a size, it is once, few, many or the class of an expanded clone; other rows omit it.

abundance: -
d_gene: -
j_gene: TRBJ2-7
v_gene: TRBV28
CDR3aa: CASEGGGQDEQYF
CDR3nt: TGTGCCAGCGAGGGAGGGGGCCAGGACGAGCAGTACTTC

abundance: -
d_gene: TRBD1
j_gene: TRBJ1-1
v_gene: TRBV13
CDR3aa: CASSASSGGRNTEAFF
CDR3nt: TGTGCCAGCAGCGCATCATCAGGGGGCAGGAACACTGAAGCTTTCTTT

abundance: -
d_gene: TRBD1
j_gene: TRBJ2-7
v_gene: TRBV15
CDR3aa: CATSRWDRGPYEQYF
CDR3nt: TGTGCCACCAGCAGATGGGACAGGGGCCCCTACGAGCAGTACTTC

abundance: -
d_gene: TRBD1
j_gene: TRBJ2-7
v_gene: TRBV19
CDR3aa: CASTVYRTGGHYEQYF
CDR3nt: TGTGCCAGTACAGTGTACCGGACAGGGGGTCACTACGAGCAGTACTTC

abundance: -
d_gene: TRBD1
j_gene: TRBJ1-4
v_gene: TRBV28
CDR3aa: CATGVRIATNEKLFF
CDR3nt: TGTGCAACAGGGGTAAGGATAGCAACTAATGAAAAACTGTTTTTT

abundance: -
d_gene: TRBD1
j_gene: TRBJ2-6
v_gene: TRBV7-3
CDR3aa: CASSTGAAGANVLTF
CDR3nt: TGTGCCAGCTCGACAGGGGCAGCTGGGGCCAACGTCCTGACTTTC

abundance: -
d_gene: -
j_gene: TRBJ2-7
v_gene: TRBV27
CDR3aa: CASRDRGSYEQYF
CDR3nt: TGTGCCAGCAGGGATCGCGGCTCCTACGAGCAGTACTTC

abundance: -
d_gene: TRBD1
j_gene: TRBJ1-5
v_gene: TRBV7-9
CDR3aa: CASSPTTGGVNQPQHF
CDR3nt: TGTGCCAGCAGCCCGACGACAGGGGGGGTCAATCAGCCCCAGCATTTT

abundance: -
d_gene: -
j_gene: TRBJ2-1
v_gene: TRBV9
CDR3aa: CASSVASQGEQFF
CDR3nt: TGTGCCAGCAGCGTAGCGTCACAGGGTGAGCAGTTCTTC

abundance: -
d_gene: TRBD1
j_gene: TRBJ1-2
v_gene: TRBV19
CDR3aa: CASSIADRGGYGYTF
CDR3nt: TGTGCCAGTAGTATAGCTGACAGGGGTGGATATGGCTACACCTTC

abundance: once
d_gene: -
j_gene: TRBJ1-1
v_gene: TRBV9
CDR3aa: CASSVRPDLNTEAFF
CDR3nt: TGTGCCAGCAGCGTAAGGCCAGATCTGAACACTGAAGCTTTCTTT

abundance: -
d_gene: -
j_gene: TRBJ2-1
v_gene: TRBV21-1
CDR3aa: CASSKRSGNRNEQFF
CDR3nt: TGTGCCAGCAGCAAACGATCGGGGAATCGCAATGAGCAGTTCTTC

abundance: -
d_gene: -
j_gene: TRBJ2-1
v_gene: TRBV29-1
CDR3aa: CSVEGDSYNEQFF
CDR3nt: TGCAGCGTTGAAGGAGATTCCTACAATGAGCAGTTCTTC

abundance: -
d_gene: -
j_gene: TRBJ2-7
v_gene: TRBV11-2
CDR3aa: CASSLAAGTGWQYF
CDR3nt: TGTGCCAGCAGCTTAGCGGCCGGAACAGGATGGCAGTACTTC

abundance: -
d_gene: -
j_gene: TRBJ2-2
v_gene: TRBV19
CDR3aa: CASSITSPGELFF
CDR3nt: TGTGCCAGTAGCATCACTAGCCCCGGGGAGCTGTTTTTT

abundance: -
d_gene: -
j_gene: TRBJ1-2
v_gene: TRBV21-1
CDR3aa: CASSKALRQGGFGYTF
CDR3nt: TGTGCCAGCAGCAAAGCGCTAAGACAGGGGGGTTTTGGCTACACCTTC

abundance: -
d_gene: TRBD1
j_gene: TRBJ2-5
v_gene: TRBV5-1
CDR3aa: CASGQGGETQYF
CDR3nt: TGCGCCTCCGGACAGGGGGGGGAGACCCAGTACTTC

abundance: -
d_gene: -
j_gene: TRBJ2-7
v_gene: TRBV7-2
CDR3aa: CASSLATGSYEQYF
CDR3nt: TGTGCCAGCAGCTTGGCTACAGGGAGCTACGAGCAGTACTTC

abundance: -
d_gene: -
j_gene: TRBJ2-1
v_gene: TRBV10-3
CDR3aa: CAISESKQGKRYNEQFF
CDR3nt: TGTGCCATCAGTGAGTCGAAACAGGGTAAGCGGTACAATGAGCAGTTCTTC

abundance: -
d_gene: -
j_gene: TRBJ2-1
v_gene: TRBV11-2
CDR3aa: CASSLGLGRGRDNEQFF
CDR3nt: TGTGCCAGCAGCTTAGGTCTAGGGAGGGGGCGCGATAATGAGCAGTTCTTC

abundance: -
d_gene: -
j_gene: TRBJ2-1
v_gene: TRBV5-4
CDR3aa: CASSPLGTASSYNEQFF
CDR3nt: TGTGCCAGCAGCCCCCTCGGGACGGCTAGCTCCTACAATGAGCAGTTCTTC

abundance: -
d_gene: TRBD1
j_gene: TRBJ1-1
v_gene: TRBV10-3
CDR3aa: CAIAGQGLNTEAFF
CDR3nt: TGTGCCATTGCGGGACAGGGACTGAACACTGAAGCTTTCTTT

abundance: -
d_gene: TRBD2
j_gene: TRBJ2-1
v_gene: TRBV7-2
CDR3aa: CASSWVAGAGYNEQFF
CDR3nt: TGTGCCAGCAGCTGGGTAGCGGGAGCCGGGTACAATGAGCAGTTCTTC

abundance: -
d_gene: TRBD2
j_gene: TRBJ2-2
v_gene: TRBV9
CDR3aa: CASSLSWLAGGQRDTGELFF
CDR3nt: TGTGCCAGCAGCTTGTCTTGGCTAGCGGGAGGGCAGAGGGACACCGGGGAGCTGTTTTTT

abundance: -
d_gene: -
j_gene: TRBJ1-2
v_gene: TRBV5-1
CDR3aa: CASSLGYGGRYTF
CDR3nt: TGCGCCAGCAGCTTGGGTTACGGGGGCCGCTACACCTTC

abundance: -
d_gene: -
j_gene: TRBJ2-3
v_gene: TRBV6-4
CDR3aa: CASSDSVLAAGDTQYF
CDR3nt: TGTGCCAGCAGTGACTCGGTTTTAGCGGCGGGGGATACGCAGTATTTT

abundance: -
d_gene: TRBD2
j_gene: TRBJ2-1
v_gene: TRBV19
CDR3aa: CATSPTSGRSYNEQFF
CDR3nt: TGTGCCACCTCACCTACTAGCGGCCGCTCCTACAATGAGCAGTTCTTC

abundance: -
d_gene: -
j_gene: TRBJ1-2
v_gene: TRBV20-1
CDR3aa: CSVLGSHGYTF
CDR3nt: TGCAGTGTCCTGGGATCCCACGGCTACACCTTC

abundance: -
d_gene: -
j_gene: TRBJ1-1
v_gene: TRBV5-6
CDR3aa: CASSLTGNTEAFF
CDR3nt: TGTGCCAGCAGCTTGACAGGGAACACTGAAGCTTTCTTT

abundance: few
d_gene: TRBD1
j_gene: TRBJ1-1
v_gene: TRBV28
CDR3aa: CASTGTAGTEAFF
CDR3nt: TGTGCCAGCACGGGGACAGCGGGAACCGAAGCTTTCTTT

abundance: -
d_gene: -
j_gene: TRBJ2-1
v_gene: TRBV6-4
CDR3aa: CASSKMTFGDEQFF
CDR3nt: TGTGCCAGCAGCAAAATGACTTTTGGGGATGAGCAGTTCTTC

abundance: -
d_gene: -
j_gene: TRBJ1-2
v_gene: TRBV11-1
CDR3aa: CASSYEGVGYTF
CDR3nt: TGTGCCAGCAGCTATGAGGGGGTTGGCTACACCTTC

abundance: -
d_gene: -
j_gene: TRBJ2-3
v_gene: TRBV7-2
CDR3aa: CASSKFTDTQYF
CDR3nt: TGTGCCAGCAGCAAATTCACAGATACGCAGTATTTT

abundance: -
d_gene: -
j_gene: TRBJ2-5
v_gene: TRBV18
CDR3aa: CASSPPGLQETQYF
CDR3nt: TGTGCCAGCTCTCCACCAGGGCTCCAAGAGACCCAGTACTTC

abundance: -
d_gene: -
j_gene: TRBJ1-5
v_gene: TRBV28
CDR3aa: CASSLSLRGASNQPQHF
CDR3nt: TGTGCCAGCAGTTTATCCCTCCGGGGGGCGAGCAATCAGCCCCAGCATTTT

abundance: once
d_gene: -
j_gene: TRBJ2-5
v_gene: TRBV30
CDR3aa: CAWSPDIGETQYF
CDR3nt: TGTGCCTGGAGTCCGGACATCGGAGAGACCCAGTACTTC

abundance: -
d_gene: TRBD2
j_gene: TRBJ2-3
v_gene: TRBV19
CDR3aa: CASSVLSGRATDTQYF
CDR3nt: TGTGCCAGTAGTGTCCTTAGCGGGAGGGCCACAGATACGCAGTATTTT

abundance: -
d_gene: TRBD2
j_gene: TRBJ2-7
v_gene: TRBV6-6
CDR3aa: CASIPAGDALEQYF
CDR3nt: TGTGCCAGCATTCCAGCGGGAGACGCTCTCGAGCAGTACTTC

abundance: -
d_gene: TRBD1
j_gene: TRBJ1-5
v_gene: TRBV5-1
CDR3aa: CASSLGQGEQPQHF
CDR3nt: TGCGCCAGCAGCTTGGGACAGGGGGAACAGCCCCAGCATTTT

abundance: -
d_gene: -
j_gene: TRBJ1-1
v_gene: TRBV7-9
CDR3aa: CASSLDGRVAEAFF
CDR3nt: TGTGCCAGCAGCCTAGATGGCAGGGTGGCTGAAGCTTTCTTT

abundance: -
d_gene: -
j_gene: TRBJ1-5
v_gene: TRBV19
CDR3aa: CATDADGINQPQHF
CDR3nt: TGTGCCACCGACGCAGACGGAATCAATCAGCCCCAGCATTTT